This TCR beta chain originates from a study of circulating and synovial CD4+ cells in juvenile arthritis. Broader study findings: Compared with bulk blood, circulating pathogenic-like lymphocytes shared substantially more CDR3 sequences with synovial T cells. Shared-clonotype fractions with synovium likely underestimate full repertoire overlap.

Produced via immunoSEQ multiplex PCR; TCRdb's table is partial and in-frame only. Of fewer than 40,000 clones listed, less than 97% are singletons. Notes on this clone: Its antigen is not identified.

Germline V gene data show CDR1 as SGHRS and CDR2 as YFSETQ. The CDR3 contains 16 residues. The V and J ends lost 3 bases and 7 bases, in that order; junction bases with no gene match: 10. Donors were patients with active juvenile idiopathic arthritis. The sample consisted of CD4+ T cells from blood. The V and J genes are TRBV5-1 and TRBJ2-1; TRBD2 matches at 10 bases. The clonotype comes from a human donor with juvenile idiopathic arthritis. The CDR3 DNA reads TGCGCCAGCAGCTATGAAGCGGGAGGGCATTGGAATGAGCAGTTCTTC. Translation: CASSYEAGGHWNEQFF.